These T cell receptor beta chains were read from a single sample in a study of blood T cells in healthy people across ages. TCRdb itself ran the 5' RACE reads through MiXCR, one entry per CDR3 protein. The repertoire holds 1.5 million to 2 million distinct CDR3 sequences, about two fifths seen once, with roughly 23% in the top ten. Material for sequencing was blood. These receptor sequences come from a human donor in good health. Both conserved end residues are part of each CDR3. The order of the fields is clone size, V gene, D gene, J gene, CDR3 DNA, CDR3 protein. A D gene is named only where the DNA matches it firmly. The size entry is marked missing in some rows and otherwise reads once, few, many or a size class.

abundance: NA; v_gene: TRBV27; d_gene: TRBD2; j_gene: TRBJ2-3; CDR3nt: TGTGGCAGCACCTGGGGCGGGGGGTGGACAGATACGCAGTATTTT; CDR3aa: CGSTWGGGWTDTQYF
abundance: NA; v_gene: TRBV6-2/TRBV6-3; d_gene: TRBD2; j_gene: TRBJ2-5; CDR3nt: TGTGCCAGCAGAGACCGGACTAGTGGTCGGGAGACCCAGTACTTC; CDR3aa: CASRDRTSGRETQYF
abundance: NA; v_gene: TRBV5-1; d_gene: NA; j_gene: TRBJ2-7; CDR3nt: TGCGCCAGCAGCTTGGCGCCCCCCGACAGTGACTACGGGCAGTACTTC; CDR3aa: CASSLAPPDSDYGQYF
abundance: NA; v_gene: TRBV7-2; d_gene: NA; j_gene: TRBJ1-2; CDR3nt: TGTGCCAGCATCAGGACAGTCAATTATGGCTACACCTTC; CDR3aa: CASIRTVNYGYTF
abundance: many; v_gene: TRBV24-1; d_gene: TRBD1; j_gene: TRBJ2-7; CDR3nt: TGTGCCACCAGTGACACCGGGACAGGGTCCCCCTACGAGCAGTACTTC; CDR3aa: CATSDTGTGSPYEQYF
abundance: NA; v_gene: TRBV7-2; d_gene: NA; j_gene: TRBJ2-7; CDR3nt: TGTGCCAGCAGCTCCGAACCCACCTACGAGCAGTACTTC; CDR3aa: CASSSEPTYEQYF
abundance: NA; v_gene: TRBV5-1; d_gene: NA; j_gene: TRBJ2-5; CDR3nt: TGCGCCAGCAGCTTGATAGCGGCAGGGGAGACCCAGTACTTC; CDR3aa: CASSLIAAGETQYF
abundance: NA; v_gene: TRBV5-1; d_gene: NA; j_gene: TRBJ2-5; CDR3nt: TGCGCCAGCTGGGCGGGAACAGGAGCCTACGAACAGTACTTC; CDR3aa: CASWAGTGAYEQYF
abundance: NA; v_gene: TRBV20-1; d_gene: NA; j_gene: TRBJ2-4; CDR3nt: TGCAGTGCTAAAGTTCGGTTAGCCAAAAACATTCAGTACTTC; CDR3aa: CSAKVRLAKNIQYF
abundance: NA; v_gene: TRBV12-3/TRBV12-4; d_gene: NA; j_gene: TRBJ1-5; CDR3nt: TGTGCCAGCAGTTTCCGACAACCCAATCAGCCCCAGCATTTT; CDR3aa: CASSFRQPNQPQHF
abundance: few; v_gene: TRBV12-5; d_gene: NA; j_gene: TRBJ1-2; CDR3nt: TGTGCTAGTGGTTCAGGACTATGGGATGACTATGGCTACACCTTC; CDR3aa: CASGSGLWDDYGYTF
abundance: NA; v_gene: TRBV10-3; d_gene: TRBD1; j_gene: TRBJ1-5; CDR3nt: TGTGCCATCAGTGAAGGGGGCCCTTATAGCAATCAGCCCCAGCATTTT; CDR3aa: CAISEGGPYSNQPQHF
abundance: few; v_gene: TRBV7-2; d_gene: TRBD2; j_gene: TRBJ2-3; CDR3nt: TGTGCCAGCAGCTCTTTGACTAGCGGGCGTCTTTCGCAGTATTTT; CDR3aa: CASSSLTSGRLSQYF
abundance: few; v_gene: TRBV6-5; d_gene: TRBD2; j_gene: TRBJ2-1; CDR3nt: TGTGCCAGCAGTTACTCTCGGGGGGGTACTGAGCAGTTCTTC; CDR3aa: CASSYSRGGTEQFF
abundance: NA; v_gene: TRBV12-5; d_gene: TRBD1; j_gene: TRBJ1-1; CDR3nt: TGTGCTAGTGCGAGGGGTGGGACAGGAGCTTTCTTT; CDR3aa: CASARGGTGAFF
abundance: few; v_gene: TRBV20-1; d_gene: NA; j_gene: TRBJ2-7; CDR3nt: TGCAGTGCTAGAGATCCCCTTTTCCGCTCCTACGAGCAGTACTTC; CDR3aa: CSARDPLFRSYEQYF
abundance: NA; v_gene: TRBV20-1; d_gene: TRBD1; j_gene: TRBJ2-4; CDR3nt: TGCAGTGCCGGACGCTTGACAGGGGCCAAAAACATTCAGTACTTC; CDR3aa: CSAGRLTGAKNIQYF
abundance: few; v_gene: TRBV4-2; d_gene: NA; j_gene: TRBJ2-1; CDR3nt: TGTGCCAGCAGCCGAGAAGCGGTGGGGGGGCTTGGTCCCCTAAGTGAGCAGTTCTTC; CDR3aa: CASSREAVGGLGPLSEQFF
abundance: NA; v_gene: TRBV5-1; d_gene: TRBD2; j_gene: TRBJ2-3; CDR3nt: TGCGCCAGCAAGACTAGCGGGTTCACAGATACGCAGTATTTT; CDR3aa: CASKTSGFTDTQYF
abundance: NA; v_gene: TRBV5-1; d_gene: NA; j_gene: TRBJ2-1; CDR3nt: TGCGCCAGCAGCCCCCGCGAGAGAACTGAGCAGTTCTTC; CDR3aa: CASSPRERTEQFF
abundance: NA; v_gene: TRBV20-1; d_gene: TRBD2; j_gene: TRBJ2-1; CDR3nt: TGCAGTGCTGGACTAGCGGGGGGACTCTCCTACAATGAGCAGTTCTTC; CDR3aa: CSAGLAGGLSYNEQFF
abundance: NA; v_gene: TRBV6-2/TRBV6-3; d_gene: NA; j_gene: TRBJ2-6; CDR3nt: TGTGCCAGCAGTTACGGCGGCAGAGACTCTGGGGCCAACGTCCGGACTTTC; CDR3aa: CASSYGGRDSGANVRTF
abundance: NA; v_gene: TRBV3-1; d_gene: NA; j_gene: TRBJ2-3; CDR3nt: TGTGCCAGCAGCCAAGAAGTCACCGCAGGTACAGATACGCAGTATTTT; CDR3aa: CASSQEVTAGTDTQYF
abundance: few; v_gene: TRBV7-9; d_gene: NA; j_gene: TRBJ2-3; CDR3nt: TGTGCCAGCAGCTCCACCATCGCCGCTAGCACAGATACGCAGTATTTT; CDR3aa: CASSSTIAASTDTQYF
abundance: NA; v_gene: TRBV5-1; d_gene: TRBD2; j_gene: TRBJ2-1; CDR3nt: TGCGCCAGCAGGCGGGGGGAAATAGACTACAATGAGCAGTTCTTC; CDR3aa: CASRRGEIDYNEQFF